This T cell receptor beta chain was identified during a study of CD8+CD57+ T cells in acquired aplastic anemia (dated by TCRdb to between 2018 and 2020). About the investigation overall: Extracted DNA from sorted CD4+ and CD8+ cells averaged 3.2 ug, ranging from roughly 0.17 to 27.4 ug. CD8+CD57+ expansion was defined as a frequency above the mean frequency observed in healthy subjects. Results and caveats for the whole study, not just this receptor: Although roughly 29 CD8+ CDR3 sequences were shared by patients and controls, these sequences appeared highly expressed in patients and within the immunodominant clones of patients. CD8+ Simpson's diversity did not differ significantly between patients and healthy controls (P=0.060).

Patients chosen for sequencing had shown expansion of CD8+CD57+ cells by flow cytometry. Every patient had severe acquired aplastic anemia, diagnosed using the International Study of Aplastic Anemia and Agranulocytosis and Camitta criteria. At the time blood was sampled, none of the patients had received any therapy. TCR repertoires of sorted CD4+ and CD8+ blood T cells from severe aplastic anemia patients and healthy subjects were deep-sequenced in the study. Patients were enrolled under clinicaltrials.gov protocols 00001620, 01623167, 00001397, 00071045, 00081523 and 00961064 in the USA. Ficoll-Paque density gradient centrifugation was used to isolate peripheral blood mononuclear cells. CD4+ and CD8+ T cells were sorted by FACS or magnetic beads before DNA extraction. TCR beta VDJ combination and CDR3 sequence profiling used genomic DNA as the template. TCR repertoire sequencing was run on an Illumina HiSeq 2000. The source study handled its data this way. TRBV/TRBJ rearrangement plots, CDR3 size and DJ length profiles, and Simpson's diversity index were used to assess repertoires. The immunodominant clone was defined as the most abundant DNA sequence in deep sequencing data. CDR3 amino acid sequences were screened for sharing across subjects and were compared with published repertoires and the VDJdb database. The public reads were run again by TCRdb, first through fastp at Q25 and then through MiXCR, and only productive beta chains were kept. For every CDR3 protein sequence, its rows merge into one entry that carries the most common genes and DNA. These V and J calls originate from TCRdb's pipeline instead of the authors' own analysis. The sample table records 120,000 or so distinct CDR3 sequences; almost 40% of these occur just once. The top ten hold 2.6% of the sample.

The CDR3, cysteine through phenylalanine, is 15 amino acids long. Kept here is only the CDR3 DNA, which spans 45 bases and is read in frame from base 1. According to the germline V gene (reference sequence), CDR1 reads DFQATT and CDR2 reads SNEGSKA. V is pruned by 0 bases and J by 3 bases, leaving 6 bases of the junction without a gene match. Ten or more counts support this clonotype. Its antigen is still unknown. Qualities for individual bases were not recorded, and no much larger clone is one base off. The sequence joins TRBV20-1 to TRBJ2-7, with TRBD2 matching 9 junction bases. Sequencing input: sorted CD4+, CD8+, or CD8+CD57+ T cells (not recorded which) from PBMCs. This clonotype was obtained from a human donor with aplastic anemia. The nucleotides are TGCAGTGCTAGAGAGCTAGCGGGGAGGTTCTACGAGCAGTACTTC. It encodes CSARELAGRFYEQYF.